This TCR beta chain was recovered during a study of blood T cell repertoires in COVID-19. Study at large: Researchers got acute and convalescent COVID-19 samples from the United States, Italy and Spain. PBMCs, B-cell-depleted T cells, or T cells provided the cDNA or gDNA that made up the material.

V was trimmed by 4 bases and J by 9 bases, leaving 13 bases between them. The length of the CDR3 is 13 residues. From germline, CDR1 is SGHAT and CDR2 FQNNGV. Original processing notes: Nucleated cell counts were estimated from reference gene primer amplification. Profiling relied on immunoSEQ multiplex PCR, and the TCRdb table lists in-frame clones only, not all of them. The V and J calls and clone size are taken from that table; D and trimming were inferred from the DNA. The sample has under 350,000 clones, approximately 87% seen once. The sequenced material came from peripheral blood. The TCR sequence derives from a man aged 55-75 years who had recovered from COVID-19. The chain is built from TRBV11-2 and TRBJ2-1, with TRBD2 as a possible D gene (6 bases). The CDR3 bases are TGTGCCAGCAGCTCCCGGGGGTTAGGTGAGCAGTTCTTC. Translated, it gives CASSSRGLGEQFF.